This TCR beta chain came from a study of preoperative IRX-2 immunotherapy in early breast cancer. The J segment lost 5 bases and the V segment lost 7 bases, leaving 9 bases of the junction unmatched. The CDR3 is 16 residues long. Per germline, CDR1 LNHDA and CDR2 SQIVND (reference sequence). Treatment indicated: preoperative locoregional IRX-2 cytokine immunotherapy. This phase Ib study tested locoregional IRX-2 cytokine immunotherapy given before surgery. Using immunoSEQ multiplex PCR, the repertoire was profiled, and TCRdb retains in-frame clones only, with some absent. The data hold around 88,000 clones, with 75% to 90% observed a single time.

The source was tumor tissue, collected after IRX-2 immunotherapy. The V and J genes are TRBV19 and TRBJ1-5; TRBD1 agrees at 12 bases. This receptor was obtained from a human donor with breast cancer. CDR3 DNA sequence: TGTGCCAGTACCCCGGGACAGGGGGCTGCCTATCAGCCCCAGCATTTT. Translating it yields CASTPGQGAAYQPQHF.